These T cell receptor beta chains were read from a single sample in a study of CD8 T cells in Susac syndrome. TCRdb fed the immunoSEQ multiplex PCR reads into MiXCR, producing one record per CDR3 protein. The table records about 440,000 distinct CDR3 sequences, more than 80% of them present only once. Specimen: CD8+ T cells from PBMCs. These receptors all come from a human donor with multiple sclerosis. The CDR3 runs from the conserved cysteine through the conserved F or W. D genes are given only for firm matches. Clone size is not always given. Where it is, it says once, few, many or a class for expanded clones.

TRBJ1-2 12 TRBV29-1 - - TGCAGCGTTGAAGAGGCGGGGGGAGGCTACACCTTC CSVEEAGGGYTF
TRBJ1-1 14 TRBV11-2 - - TGTGCCAGCAGCTCGGTAGGGCTGTGGACTGAAGCTTTCTTT CASSSVGLWTEAFF
TRBJ1-2 12 TRBV12-3/TRBV12-4 - - TGTGCCAGCACCCCCGGGGAAAATGGCTACACCTTC CASTPGENGYTF
TRBJ2-6 16 TRBV3-1 TRBD1 - TGTGCCAGCAGCCAAGGGACAGGGTCTGGGGCCAACGTCCTGACTTTC CASSQGTGSGANVLTF
TRBJ2-1 15 TRBV5-1 - few TGCGCCAGCAGCTTCCGGGGGGCCGGGGGCAATGAGCAGTTCTTC CASSFRGAGGNEQFF
TRBJ2-1 15 TRBV4-1 - - TGCGCCAGCAGCCAATACGGACTTTCTAACAATGAGCAGTTCTTC CASSQYGLSNNEQFF
TRBJ2-2 13 TRBV27 - - TGTGCCAGCAGTTGGTCAGACACCGGGGAGCTGTTTTTT CASSWSDTGELFF
TRBJ1-1 17 TRBV5-5 - - TGTGCCAGCAGCTTGTTGGCGTTCGTGACACCGAACACTGAAGCTTTCTTT CASSLLAFVTPNTEAFF
TRBJ2-1 17 TRBV7-8 TRBD2 - TGTGCCAGCAGCTTAGTGAGGCGGGGGGGCCTTTACGATGAGCAGTTCTTC CASSLVRRGGLYDEQFF
TRBJ1-1 14 TRBV6-5 - - TGTGCCAGCAGTTACGGGCTTCCGAACACTGAAGCTTTCTTT CASSYGLPNTEAFF
TRBJ1-2 20 TRBV5-6 - - TGTGCCAGCAGGCCGGGACATTCTTCTCCCGGCCCGCCTGCCGGCGATGGCTACACCTTC CASRPGHSSPGPPAGDGYTF
TRBJ2-2 19 TRBV4-1 - - TGCGCCAGCAGCCACCCTAGGGGGGAGGGCCCTCGGGGGACCGGGGAGCTGTTTTTT CASSHPRGEGPRGTGELFF
TRBJ1-2 16 TRBV6-2/TRBV6-3 TRBD1 - TGTGCCAGCAGTCCTCCCGAAGACAGGGGGATCTATGGCTACACCTTC CASSPPEDRGIYGYTF
TRBJ1-5 17 TRBV11-2 TRBD1 - TGTGCCAGCAGCATCGGGACAGGGCCCGTTAGCAATCAGCCCCAGCATTTT CASSIGTGPVSNQPQHF
TRBJ1-5 19 TRBV28 - - TGTGCCAGCAGTCGCGACCGGACACTGTCCTTCTATAGCAATCAGCCCCAGCATTTT CASSRDRTLSFYSNQPQHF
TRBJ1-2 13 TRBV10-3 - - TGTGCCACCCGCCTGGTTCTATACTATGGCTACACCTTC CATRLVLYYGYTF
TRBJ2-2 16 TRBV29-1 TRBD1 - TGCAGCGCCATTATCCCAGGGGGCCGGAGGACCGGGGAGCTGTTTTTT CSAIIPGGRRTGELFF
TRBJ2-1 15 TRBV28 TRBD2 - TGTGCCAGCAGATCCGGGACTAGCGGGCGCAATGAGCAGTTCTTC CASRSGTSGRNEQFF
TRBJ1-2 15 TRBV20-1 TRBD1 - TGCAGTGCTCAAAGAACCGACAGGGAACAAGGTGGCTACACCTTC CSAQRTDREQGGYTF
TRBJ2-5 16 TRBV11-2 TRBD1 - TGTGCCAGCAGCTCAACCAGGACAGGGAACCAAGAGACCCAGTACTTC CASSSTRTGNQETQYF